The clone carrying this TCR beta chain was observed at least ten times. The antigen is not known. CDR1 KGHDR and CDR2 SFDVKD come from the germline V gene. V lost 9 bases and J lost 2, with 21 bases in between. The CDR3 consists of 16 residues. This entry belongs to a study of CD8 T cells in ankylosing spondylitis. The study's findings and limits: Disease-linked clones were found to be CD8+ and relatively rare in peripheral blood. Characteristic, it appeared, of ankylosing spondylitis blood was a TCR beta motif of about eight highly homologous variants.

Each CDR3 protein gets one entry after TCRdb re-called the 5' RACE reads with MiXCR. The table records over 150,000 distinct CDR3 sequences, 15% to 20% of them present only once. V is TRBV24-1 and J is TRBJ1-2, with D possibly being TRBD1 (5 bases). This sequence originates from a male donor between 5 and 35 years old with ankylosing spondylitis or in good health (not recorded which). Sequencing input: blood, either unsorted or a sorted T cell fraction (not recorded which). CDR3: CATSNEGRENNYGYTF. The CDR3 nucleotides are TGTGCCACCTCAAACGAGGGCAGGGAGAACAACTATGGCTACACCTTC.